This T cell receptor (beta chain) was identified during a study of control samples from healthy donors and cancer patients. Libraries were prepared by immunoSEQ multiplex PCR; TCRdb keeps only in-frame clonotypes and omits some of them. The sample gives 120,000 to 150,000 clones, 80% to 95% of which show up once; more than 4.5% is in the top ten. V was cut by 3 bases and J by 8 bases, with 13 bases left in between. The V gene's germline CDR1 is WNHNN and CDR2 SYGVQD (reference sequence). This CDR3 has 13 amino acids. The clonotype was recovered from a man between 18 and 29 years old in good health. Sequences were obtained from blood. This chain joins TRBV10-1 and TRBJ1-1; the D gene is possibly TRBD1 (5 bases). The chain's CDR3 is CASSEQAGTEAFF. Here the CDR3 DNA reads TGCGCCAGCAGTGAACAAGCCGGGACCGAAGCTTTCTTT.